Listed here is a single T cell receptor (beta chain). The antigen is unknown. Sequencing targeted TCR beta in T cells from blood (CD8+ and CD4+). This sample was taken from a study of CD8 T cells in Susac syndrome. After extraction with the RNeasy kit, roughly 0.45 to 1 ug of the RNA was reverse transcribed using random hexamers. Multiplex immunoSEQ PCR targeted 54 Vbeta and 13 Jbeta TCR beta segments. TCRdb called the immunoSEQ multiplex PCR reads again in MiXCR, with one record for every CDR3 protein. Of some 100,000 distinct CDR3 sequences in the sample, 95% to 98% are singletons; the top ten hold just over 0.095%. Study conclusions and caveats: The study acknowledged a relatively small number of individuals in its TCR sequencing and HLA analysis.

V trimming: 5 bases; J trimming: 7 bases; junction bases outside the gene matches: 8. Germline loops: CDR1 SGHTA, CDR2 FQGNSA. This CDR3 contains 13 residues. The sequencing input was CD4+ T cells from PBMCs. The chain employs TRBV7-2 and TRBJ2-7; 7 bases map to TRBD1. The TCR comes from a human donor in good health. DNA of the CDR3: TGTGCCAGCAGCCCTACAGGGGTCGGGGAGCAGTACTTC. This encodes CASSPTGVGEQYF. Full variable domain (outside the CDR3, taken from reference TRBV7-2 and TRBJ2-7): GAGVSQSPSNKVTEKGKDVELRCDPISGHTALYWYRQSLGQGLEFLIYFQGNSAPDKSGLPSDRFSAERTGGSVSTLTIQRTQQEDSAVYLCASSPTGVGEQYFGPGTRLTVT.